This TCR beta chain was sequenced for a study of T-cell reconstitution after alpha-beta-depleted transplantation in children. CDR1 and CDR2 from the germline V gene are DFQATT and SNEGSKA (reference sequence). Trimming took 6 bases from V and 4 from J; bases not matched to a gene: 4. The CDR3 loop spans 13 amino acids. This sample's TCRbeta library carried unique molecular identifier barcodes. TCRdb called the PCR reads again in MiXCR, with one record for every CDR3 protein. The sample includes about 260,000 distinct CDR3 sequences, 9.5% to 13% seen only once; the top ten take around a quarter. Regarding the study as a whole: When one year had passed after transplant, most T-cell counts and diversity came from newly produced T cells.

The sample holds many counts of this clonotype. Its antigen is not known. The sequence was obtained from a male patient aged 2 to 10 who had a stem cell transplant for chronic granulomatous disease, so the T cells may come from the graft donor. The chain carries TRBV20-1 and TRBJ2-4; 9 bases agree with TRBD1. The sample here was peripheral blood, taken 180 days after TCRalphabeta/CD19-depleted stem cell transplant. CDR3 DNA sequence: TGCAGTGCGCGGGGACAGGGAAAAAACATTCAGTACTTC. Translated, it gives CSARGQGKNIQYF.